Here is one T cell receptor beta chain with its context. This entry belongs to a study of blood T cell repertoires in COVID-19. Study at large: PBMCs, B-cell-depleted T cells, or T cells provided the cDNA or gDNA that made up the material.

Between the trimmed V and J ends, which lost 5 bases and 0 bases, there was a span of 12 bases. The CDR3 consists of 15 residues. The germline V gene encodes CDR1 SGHVS and CDR2 FNYEAQ. Ages ranged from about 18 to 90 years, with residence in about two dozen US areas. In the source study's methods: Cell counts per sample came from amplifying reference gene primers. Clones were read by immunoSEQ multiplex PCR, and TCRdb kept only the in-frame ones, dropping some. D and trimming were read from the DNA, whereas the V and J calls and clone size are those reported in that table. Of hundreds of thousands of clones in the sample, 75% to 90% are singletons; the top ten hold around 7.9%.

The clonotype was recovered from a woman aged 60-75 years who had recovered from COVID-19. V is TRBV7-6 and J is TRBJ2-3; TRBD1 might be the D (6 bases). Material for sequencing was PBMCs or T cells enriched from blood (not recorded which). The CDR3 DNA reads TGTGCCAGCAGCGCGGTGGGGGCTAGCACAGATACGCAGTATTTT. Translating it yields CASSAVGASTDTQYF.